This passage covers 20 T cell receptor beta chains from one sample sequenced in a study of cytomegalovirus exposure and HLA in healthy donors. In the PCR, 60 Vbeta and 13 Jbeta primers were used. The repertoire was sequenced with immunoSEQ multiplex PCR; TCRdb's copy has only in-frame clones and lacks some. This sample has around 140,000 clones, with about 86% found just once. The sequenced material came from PBMCs. These receptors were taken from a woman in her 30s in good health and CMV-seronegative.

The genes are TRBV4-3 and TRBJ2-1; 14 nucleotides align to TRBD2. V lost 4 bases, J lost 8 bases, and 13 bases stayed unmatched. The CDR3 has 18 residues. Germline CDR1 and CDR2: LGHNA and YSLEER. Here the CDR3 DNA reads TGCGCCAGCAGCCGAAGTGAAATCGGGACTAGCGGGAGATATGAGCAGTTCTTC. It translates to CASSRSEIGTSGRYEQFF.

This clone was counted a single time. The J gene is TRBJ2-7, the V gene TRBV10-3, with 8 bases that match TRBD1. This CDR3 is 15 amino acids long. Germline loops: CDR1 ENHRY, CDR2 SYGVKD. The V segment lost 2 bases and the J segment 2 bases; nucleotides outside the gene matches: 5. CDR3 in DNA: TGTGCCATCAGTGAGATCGACAGGGGAACCTACGAGCAGTACTTC. This translates into CAISEIDRGTYEQYF.

The chain carries TRBV30 and TRBJ2-7; D is ambiguous. From germline, CDR1 is GTSNPN and CDR2 SVGIG (reference sequence). The CDR3 length is 11 residues. V lost 0 bases, J lost 7 bases, and 7 bases lay in between. The CDR3 nucleotides are TGTGCCTGGAGTGTACTTGAAGAGCAGTACTTC. Its protein product is CAWSVLEEQYF.

The chain is built from TRBV11-2 and TRBJ2-7, with 13 positions matching TRBD2. The CDR3 length is 15 residues. The J segment lost 0 bases and the V segment lost 5 bases, leaving 1 base of the junction unmatched. Germline V lookup: CDR1 SGHAT, CDR2 FQNNGV. The CDR3 loop is CASSRTSGSSYEQYF. The CDR3 nucleotides are TGTGCCAGCAGCCGGACTAGCGGGAGCTCCTACGAGCAGTACTTC.

V is TRBV5-1 and J is TRBJ2-5; TRBD2 matches at 10 bases. The trim removed 5 bases at V and 4 bases at J, leaving 20 bases unmatched. Germline V gene sequence: CDR1 SGHRS, CDR2 YFSETQ. CDR3 length: 19 amino acids. The CDR3 loop is CASRDSQTYGVAGGETQYF. In DNA form, the CDR3 reads TGCGCCAGCAGGGACAGCCAAACTTATGGGGTAGCGGGAGGAGAGACCCAGTACTTC.

This clone was detected only a few times. The chain joins TRBV7-9 to TRBJ2-1; TRBD2 matches 12 bases. This CDR3 comprises 16 residues. The V gene end was trimmed by 1 base and the J gene end by 5 bases; junction bases not matched to a gene: 3. From germline, CDR1 is SEHNR and CDR2 FQNEAQ (reference sequence). DNA for the CDR3: TGTGCCAGCAGCTTAGGACTAGCGGGAGCGGACAATGAGCAGTTCTTC. It specifies CASSLGLAGADNEQFF. The full variable domain, completed using reference TRBV7-9 and TRBJ2-1, is DTGVSQNPRHKITKRGQNVTFRCDPISEHNRLYWYRQTLGQGPEFLTYFQNEAQLEKSRLLSDRFSAERPKGSFSTLEIQRTEQGDSAMYLCASSLGLAGADNEQFFGPGTRLTVL.

The genes are TRBV16 and TRBJ2-2; D uncertain. Germline loops: CDR1 KGHSY, CDR2 FQNENV. This CDR3 contains 14 residues. Trimming took 0 bases from V and 5 from J, leaving 7 bases between them. The CDR3 spells CASSQSRGTGELFF. The CDR3 nucleotides read TGTGCCAGCAGCCAATCTAGAGGAACCGGGGAGCTGTTTTTT. Looking up the rest from reference TRBV16 and TRBJ2-2 gives the full variable domain: GEEVAQTPKHLVRGEGQKAKLYCAPIKGHSYVFWYQQVLKNEFKFLISFQNENVFDETGMPKERFSAKCLPNSPCSLEIQATKLEDSAVYFCASSQSRGTGELFFGEGSRLTVL.

The sample holds one count of this clone. V usage is TRBV2 and J usage is TRBJ2-5; no clear D. This CDR3 contains 13 residues. CDR1 is SNHLY and CDR2 is FYNNEI in the germline V gene. Trimming took off 5 bases at V and 7 bases at J, with 14 bases between the two ends. The CDR3 loop is CASSPPGRATQYF. In DNA form, the CDR3 reads TGTGCCAGCAGTCCCCCCGGTAGAGCGACCCAGTACTTC.

The chain uses TRBV30 and TRBJ2-3; the D gene is possibly TRBD2 (8 bases). Germline CDR1 reads GTSNPN; CDR2 reads SVGIG (reference sequence). Trimming took 4 bases from V and 14 from J, leaving 22 bases between them. The CDR3 totals 13 residues. The CDR3 spells CAWIPGGGEKRYF. The CDR3 bases are TGTGCCTGGATCCCGGGAGGGGGCGAAAAAAGGTATTTT.

This clone occurred a few times. The gene calls are TRBV2 and TRBJ1-1; unclear D gene. The V end lost 2 bases, the J end lost 10 bases, and 17 bases lay between the germline ends. Germline CDR1 and CDR2: SNHLY and FYNNEI. This CDR3 contains 14 residues. The CDR3: CASSEFPSEVRAFF. CDR3 coding DNA: TGTGCCAGCAGTGAATTCCCCTCGGAGGTGCGAGCTTTCTTT.

This chain joins TRBV5-4 and TRBJ1-5; D is ambiguous. The CDR3 extends over 13 amino acids. In germline, CDR1 is SGHNT, CDR2 YYREEE (reference sequence). V dropped 4 bases and J dropped 6 bases, with 11 bases sitting between them. CDR3 DNA sequence: TGTGCCAGCAGCCCGGGCGCGGGTCAGCCCCAGCATTTT. Its protein product is CASSPGAGQPQHF. The full variable domain, completed using reference TRBV5-4 and TRBJ1-5, is ETGVTQSPTHLIKTRGQQVTLRCSSQSGHNTVSWYQQALGQGPQFIFQYYREEENGRGNFPPRFSGLQFPNYSSELNVNALELDDSALYLCASSPGAGQPQHFGDGTRLSIL.

This clone was counted only a few times. The rearrangement uses TRBV7-9 and TRBJ2-3, with 10 bases identical to TRBD1. This CDR3 has 17 amino acids. The V and J ends lost 5 bases and 8 bases, in that order; junction bases with no gene match: 16. The germline CDR1 and CDR2 sequences are SEHNR and FQNEAQ (reference sequence). CDR3 amino acids: CASSPLGQGLWRGTQYF. The CDR3 coding sequence is TGTGCCAGCAGCCCCTTGGGACAGGGGCTCTGGCGGGGTACGCAGTATTTT. Variable domain in full (rest from reference TRBV7-9 and TRBJ2-3): DTGVSQNPRHKITKRGQNVTFRCDPISEHNRLYWYRQTLGQGPEFLTYFQNEAQLEKSRLLSDRFSAERPKGSFSTLEIQRTEQGDSAMYLCASSPLGQGLWRGTQYFGPGTRLTVL.

The gene calls are TRBV7-3 and TRBJ1-1; D gene uncertain. The germline V gene encodes CDR1 SGHTA and CDR2 FQGTGA. The V end lost 2 bases, the J end lost 0 bases, and 10 bases lay between the germline ends. The length of the CDR3 is 15 residues. The CDR3 loop reads CASSLHQAVNTEAFF. The CDR3 coding sequence is TGTGCCAGCAGCTTACATCAGGCCGTGAACACTGAAGCTTTCTTT.

The chain recombines TRBV28 with TRBJ2-3, with TRBD2 matching over 15 bases. The CDR3 length is 19 residues. Per the germline V gene, CDR1 is MDHEN and CDR2 is SYDVKM. The trim removed 6 bases at V and 4 bases at J, leaving 14 bases unmatched. The CDR3 here is CASSPLNRGLAGGSDTQYF. The CDR3 coding sequence is TGTGCCAGCAGCCCCCTAAACCGGGGACTAGCGGGAGGTTCAGATACGCAGTATTTT.

This rearrangement joins TRBV28 to TRBJ2-3, with a weak D call TRBD2 (5 bases). Germline V gene sequence: CDR1 MDHEN, CDR2 SYDVKM. CDR3 length: 13 amino acids. V shed 5 bases and J shed 1 base, with 7 bases lying between them. In DNA form, the CDR3 reads TGTGCCAGCAGTGACTACCGCACAGATACGCAGTATTTT. Its translation: CASSDYRTDTQYF.

This sequence joins TRBV5-1 and TRBJ2-5; D gene uncertain. The CDR3 has 14 residues. Trimming pared 0 bases from V and 5 bases from J, leaving 11 bases between. Germline CDR1 SGHRS, CDR2 YFSETQ. This chain's CDR3 is CASSLEAGWETQYF. In nucleotides, the CDR3 is TGCGCCAGCAGCTTGGAGGCAGGATGGGAGACCCAGTACTTC.

This rearrangement joins TRBV19 to TRBJ2-2, with TRBD2 identical over 11 bases. CDR1 LNHDA and CDR2 SQIVND come from the germline V gene (reference sequence). The junction had 3 bases not matched to a gene; V was cut back by 4 bases and J by 2 bases. CDR3 length: 16 amino acids. The CDR3 bases are TGTGCCAGTAGTAGACTAGCGGGGCTCAACACCGGGGAGCTGTTTTTT. Its translation is CASSRLAGLNTGELFF.

The genes are TRBV7-3 and TRBJ2-1; 16 positions agree with TRBD2. J gave up 6 bases and V 8 bases, and 1 base lay outside the gene matches. The CDR3 extends over 14 amino acids. Germline V lookup: CDR1 SGHTA, CDR2 FQGTGA. In DNA form, the CDR3 reads TGTGCCAGCGGGACTAGCGGGGGGGGCAATGAGCAGTTCTTC. Encoded protein: CASGTSGGGNEQFF.

The CDR3: CASSLELSGETQYF. The CDR3 DNA reads TGTGCCAGCAGCTTGGAACTCTCGGGGGAGACCCAGTACTTC. The V and J genes are TRBV5-6 and TRBJ2-5; possibly TRBD2 for D (5 bases). Trimming stripped 0 bases from V and 5 bases from J, with 11 bases between. Germline assignment: CDR1 SGHDT and CDR2 YYEEEE. The CDR3 is 14 residues long. The variable domain in full, with the rest retrieved from reference TRBV5-6 and TRBJ2-5, is DAGVTQSPTHLIKTRGQQVTLRCSPKSGHDTVSWYQQALGQGPQFIFQYYEEEERQRGNFPDRFSGHQFPNYSSELNVNALLLGDSALYLCASSLELSGETQYFGPGTRLLVL.

The chain employs TRBV28 and TRBJ1-6; D ambiguous. CDR3 length: 11 residues. CDR1 and CDR2 from the germline V gene are MDHEN and SYDVKM. V was trimmed by 8 bases and J by 14 bases, leaving 13 bases between them. CDR3 sequence (DNA): TGTGCCAGCGCGACCGAACGGGCCCTCCACTTT. Its translation: CASATERALHF.